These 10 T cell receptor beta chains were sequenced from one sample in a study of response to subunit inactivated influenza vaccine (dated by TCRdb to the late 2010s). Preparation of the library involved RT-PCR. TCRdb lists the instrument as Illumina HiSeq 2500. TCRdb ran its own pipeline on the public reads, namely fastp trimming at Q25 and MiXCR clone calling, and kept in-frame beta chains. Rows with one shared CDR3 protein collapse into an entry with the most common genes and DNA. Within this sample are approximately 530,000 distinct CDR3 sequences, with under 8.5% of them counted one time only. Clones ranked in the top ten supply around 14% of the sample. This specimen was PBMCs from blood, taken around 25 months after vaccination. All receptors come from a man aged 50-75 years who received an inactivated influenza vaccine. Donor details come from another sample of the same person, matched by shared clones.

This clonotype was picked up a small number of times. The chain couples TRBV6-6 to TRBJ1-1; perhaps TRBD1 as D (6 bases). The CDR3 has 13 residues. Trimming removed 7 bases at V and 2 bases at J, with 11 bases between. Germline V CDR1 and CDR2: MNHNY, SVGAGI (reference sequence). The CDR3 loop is CASTRGFNTEAFF. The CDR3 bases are TGTGCCAGCACCAGGGGATTTAACACTGAAGCTTTCTTT.

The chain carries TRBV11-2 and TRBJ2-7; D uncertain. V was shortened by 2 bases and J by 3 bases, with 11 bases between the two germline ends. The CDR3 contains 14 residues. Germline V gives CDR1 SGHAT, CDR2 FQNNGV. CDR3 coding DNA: TGTGCCAGCAGCTTATGGAAGGGTGGCTACGAGCAGTACTTC. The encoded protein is CASSLWKGGYEQYF.

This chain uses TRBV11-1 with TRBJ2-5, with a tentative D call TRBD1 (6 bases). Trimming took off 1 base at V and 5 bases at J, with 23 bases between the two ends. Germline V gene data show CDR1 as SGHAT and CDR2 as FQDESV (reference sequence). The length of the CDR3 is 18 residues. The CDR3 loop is CASSLVYRDGITIETQYF. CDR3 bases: TGTGCCAGCAGCTTAGTTTACAGGGACGGTATAACGATCGAGACCCAGTACTTC.

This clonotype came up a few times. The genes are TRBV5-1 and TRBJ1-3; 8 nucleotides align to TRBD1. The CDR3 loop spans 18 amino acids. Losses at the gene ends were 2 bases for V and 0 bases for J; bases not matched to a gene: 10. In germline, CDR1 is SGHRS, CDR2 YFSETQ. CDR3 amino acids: CASSLGLRQGRSGNTIYF. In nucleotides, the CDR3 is TGCGCCAGCAGCTTAGGCCTAAGACAGGGGCGCTCTGGAAACACCATATATTTT.

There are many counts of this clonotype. CDR3 coding DNA: TGTGCCAGCAGACAGGCTAGCACAGATACGCAGTATTTT. This codes for CASRQASTDTQYF. The chain combines TRBV27 with TRBJ2-3; possible D gene TRBD1, 5 bases. Trimming removed 6 bases at V and 0 bases at J, with 7 bases between. The length of the CDR3 is 13 residues. The V gene's germline CDR1 is MNHEY and CDR2 SMNVEV (reference sequence).

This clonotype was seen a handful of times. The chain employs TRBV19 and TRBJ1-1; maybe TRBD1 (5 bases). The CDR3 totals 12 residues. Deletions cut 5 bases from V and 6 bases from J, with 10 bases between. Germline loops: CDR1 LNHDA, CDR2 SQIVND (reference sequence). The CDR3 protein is CASSGQIPEAFF. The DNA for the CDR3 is TGTGCCAGTAGTGGACAAATACCTGAAGCTTTCTTT.

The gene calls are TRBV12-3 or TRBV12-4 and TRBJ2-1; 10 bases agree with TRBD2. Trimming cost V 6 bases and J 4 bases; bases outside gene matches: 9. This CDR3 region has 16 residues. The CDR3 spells CASSRTSGSIYNEQFF. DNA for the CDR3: TGTGCCAGCAGCCGGACTAGCGGTAGCATATACAATGAGCAGTTCTTC.

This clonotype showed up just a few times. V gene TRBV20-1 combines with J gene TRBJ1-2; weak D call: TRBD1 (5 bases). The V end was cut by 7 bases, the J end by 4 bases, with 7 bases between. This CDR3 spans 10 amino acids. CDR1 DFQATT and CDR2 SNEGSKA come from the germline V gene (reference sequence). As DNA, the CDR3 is TGCAGTGGCCAGGGCTATGGCTACACCTTC. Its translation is CSGQGYGYTF.

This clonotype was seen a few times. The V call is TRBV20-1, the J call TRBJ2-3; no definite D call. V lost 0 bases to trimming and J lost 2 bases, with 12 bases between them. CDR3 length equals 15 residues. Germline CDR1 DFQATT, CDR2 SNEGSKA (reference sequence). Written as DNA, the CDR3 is TGCAGTGCTAGAGATGCTAGGAGCCCCACAGATACGCAGTATTTT. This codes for CSARDARSPTDTQYF.

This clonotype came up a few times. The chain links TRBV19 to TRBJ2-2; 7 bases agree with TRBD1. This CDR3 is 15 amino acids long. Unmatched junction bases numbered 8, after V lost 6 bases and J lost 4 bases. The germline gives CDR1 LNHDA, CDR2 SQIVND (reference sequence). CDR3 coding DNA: TGTGCCAGTAGCGGGAAGACAGGGCCCACCGGGGAGCTGTTTTTT. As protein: CASSGKTGPTGELFF.